These T cell receptor beta chains were read from a single sample in a study of T-cell reconstitution after alpha-beta-depleted transplantation in children. Each CDR3 protein is one row after TCRdb ran MiXCR on the PCR reads. Of hundreds of thousands of distinct CDR3 sequences listed, 13% are singletons. The sample here was PBMCs, mostly from graft donor cells, taken 360 days after TCRalphabeta/CD19-depleted stem cell transplant. These receptors all come from a male patient between 5 and 17 years old who had a stem cell transplant for acute myeloid leukemia, so the T cells may come from the graft donor. Each CDR3 is given with its conserved first and last residue. Fields, in order: D gene, clone size, J gene, V gene, CDR3 protein, CDR3 DNA. D genes are given only for firm matches. Clone sizes are given selectively: once, few, many, or a class where the clone is expanded.

-,few,TRBJ1-2,TRBV15,CATRTGMGYTF,TGTGCCACCAGGACAGGCATGGGCTACACCTTC
-,many,TRBJ2-2,TRBV29-1,CSVGAAGWTGELFF,TGCAGCGTTGGGGCAGCAGGGTGGACCGGGGAGCTGTTTTTT
TRBD1,-,TRBJ2-7,TRBV29-1,CSAAGTGAYEQYF,TGCAGCGCAGCCGGGACAGGGGCATACGAGCAGTACTTC
-,-,TRBJ2-7,TRBV29-1,CSVEAGVPTQPYF,TGCAGCGTTGAAGCAGGTGTCCCCACCCAACCATACTTC
-,-,TRBJ2-3,TRBV10-3,CAISETGWIKGTDTQYF,TGTGCCATCAGTGAGACTGGATGGATAAAGGGGACAGATACGCAGTATTTT
-,-,TRBJ1-5,TRBV30,CAWNIGQGSPAQHF,TGTGCCTGGAACATAGGCCAGGGTTCTCCTGCCCAGCATTTT
-,few,TRBJ1-4,TRBV7-2,CASSLAGQGFEKLFF,TGTGCCAGCAGCTTAGCGGGCCAGGGCTTTGAAAAACTGTTTTTT
-,many,TRBJ2-5,TRBV20-1,CSAREGQTQETQYF,TGCAGTGCTAGAGAAGGCCAGACTCAAGAGACCCAGTACTTC
TRBD2,-,TRBJ2-5,TRBV7-8,CASRQGLAGVRETQYF,TGTGCCAGCAGGCAAGGACTAGCGGGAGTGCGGGAGACCCAGTACTTC
-,many,TRBJ2-7,TRBV28,CASSLEPYEQYF,TGTGCCAGCAGTTTAGAACCCTACGAGCAGTACTTC
-,many,TRBJ2-1,TRBV7-3,CASSQQGSGVGIEQFF,TGTGCCAGCAGCCAACAGGGATCGGGAGTCGGGATTGAGCAGTTCTTC
TRBD2,few,TRBJ2-1,TRBV20-1,CSAVAGGPGNEQFF,TGCAGTGCTGTAGCGGGAGGGCCGGGGAATGAGCAGTTCTTC
TRBD2,many,TRBJ2-2,TRBV12-3/TRBV12-4,CASSLGLAGDTGELFF,TGTGCCAGCAGTTTAGGTCTAGCGGGAGACACCGGGGAGCTGTTTTTT